The 6 T cell receptor beta chains in this list originate from one sample, sequenced in a study of T cell responses to AZD1222 COVID-19 vaccine. The protocol was immunoSEQ multiplex PCR, while the TCRdb copy is restricted to in-frame clones and leaves out a portion. The sample lists 150,000 to 200,000 clones, around 90% seen once, with about 1% in the top ten. The sequencing here drew on peripheral blood, taken 28 days after the second AZD1222 dose. The receptors here all came from an adult who received the AZD1222 COVID-19 vaccine.

The gene calls are TRBV5-1 and TRBJ2-3, with D tentatively TRBD2 (7 bases). Deletions cut 0 bases from V and 0 bases from J, with 11 bases between. CDR1 and CDR2 (germline): SGHRS, YFSETQ. The CDR3 covers 16 residues. CDR3 DNA sequence: TGCGCCAGCAGCTTGGTAGGGGGGGTTAGCACAGATACGCAGTATTTT. Translating it yields CASSLVGGVSTDTQYF.

The chain uses TRBV5-1 and TRBJ2-7; possible D gene TRBD1, 5 bases. V was trimmed by 0 bases and J by 2 bases, leaving 12 bases between them. The CDR3 runs to 15 residues. The V gene's germline CDR1 is SGHRS and CDR2 YFSETQ. In DNA, the CDR3 is TGCGCCAGCAGCTTGGGGACAAACTCTGCCTACGAGCAGTACTTC. Protein product: CASSLGTNSAYEQYF.

The genes are TRBV12-3 or TRBV12-4 and TRBJ1-1; D gene unclear. CDR3 length equals 13 residues. Trimming pared 9 bases from V and 1 base from J, leaving 12 bases between. The CDR3 nucleotides read TGTGCCAGTCGTCCGACCGGGAACACTGAAGCTTTCTTT. This sequence encodes CASRPTGNTEAFF.

This chain uses TRBV7-3 with TRBJ2-1; D perhaps matches TRBD2 (5 bases). The CDR3 is made up of 13 amino acids. V lost 5 bases, J lost 8 bases, and 13 bases lay in between. Germline assignment: CDR1 SGHTA and CDR2 FQGTGA. CDR3 sequence reads: CASSAQTRDEQFF. Here the CDR3 DNA reads TGTGCCAGCAGCGCCCAAACTAGAGATGAGCAGTTCTTC. The full variable domain, rest sourced from reference TRBV7-3 and TRBJ2-1, is GAGVSQTPSNKVTEKGKYVELRCDPISGHTALYWYRQSLGQGPEFLIYFQGTGAADDSGLPNDRFFAVRPEGSVSTLKIQRTERGDSAVYLCASSAQTRDEQFFGPGTRLTVL.

The chain links TRBV6-6 to TRBJ1-2; 11 bases match TRBD1. Germline V lookup: CDR1 MNHNY, CDR2 SVGAGI (reference sequence). Unmatched junction bases numbered 4, after V lost 0 bases and J lost 4 bases. This CDR3 spans 16 amino acids. CDR3 amino acids: CASSYSGTGGAYGYTF. The CDR3 nucleotides are TGTGCCAGCAGTTACTCCGGGACAGGGGGTGCCTATGGCTACACCTTC.

This chain uses TRBV6-2 or TRBV6-3 with TRBJ2-1; 14 bases map to TRBD2. With 4 bases clipped from V and 9 bases from J, the junction kept 5 bases outside the gene matches. Germline V CDR1 and CDR2: MNHEY, SVGEGT. The CDR3 covers 15 residues. The CDR3, as DNA: TGTGCCAGCAGTTTAAGACTAGCGGGGGGGCGTGAGCAGTTCTTC. Encoded protein: CASSLRLAGGREQFF.